This TCR beta chain was sequenced in a study of CD8+ T cells in alopecia areata. Extracted from the samples, RNA was reverse transcribed into cDNA to serve as the sequencing template. Generated by immunoSEQ multiplex PCR, the TCRdb table keeps only in-frame clones and is missing some. The data show roughly 150,000 clones, with about 60% seen just once and under 7.5% held by the top ten. This clone was found a few times. This CDR3 has 13 amino acids. Germline lookup yields CDR1 SQVTM and CDR2 ANQGSEA. V was trimmed by 7 bases and J by 1 base, leaving 8 bases between them. Both peripheral blood and punch biopsies of lesional scalp skin were obtained from patients who had alopecia areata.

This chain links TRBV29-1 with TRBJ2-6; D ambiguous. This clonotype was obtained from a human donor with alopecia areata. Source: CD4+ T cells sorted from blood, taken at week 0. This CDR3 is CSAYESGANVLTF. In DNA, the CDR3 is TGCAGCGCTTATGAGTCTGGGGCCAACGTCCTGACTTTC.